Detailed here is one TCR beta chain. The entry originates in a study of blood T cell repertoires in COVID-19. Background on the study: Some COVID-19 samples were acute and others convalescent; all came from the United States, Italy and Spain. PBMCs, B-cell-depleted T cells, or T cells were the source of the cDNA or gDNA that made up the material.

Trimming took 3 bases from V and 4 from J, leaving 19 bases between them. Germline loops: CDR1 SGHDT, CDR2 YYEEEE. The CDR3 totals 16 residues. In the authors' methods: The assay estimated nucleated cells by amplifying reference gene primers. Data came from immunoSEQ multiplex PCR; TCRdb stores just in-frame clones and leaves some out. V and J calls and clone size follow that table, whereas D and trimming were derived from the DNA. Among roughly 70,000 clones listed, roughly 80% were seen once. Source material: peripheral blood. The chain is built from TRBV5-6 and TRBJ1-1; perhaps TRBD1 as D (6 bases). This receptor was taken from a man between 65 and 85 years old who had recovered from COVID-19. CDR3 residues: CASSSMGTPFGTEAFF. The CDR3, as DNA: TGTGCCAGCAGCTCCATGGGGACACCGTTTGGCACTGAAGCTTTCTTT. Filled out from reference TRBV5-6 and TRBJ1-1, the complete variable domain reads DAGVTQSPTHLIKTRGQQVTLRCSPKSGHDTVSWYQQALGQGPQFIFQYYEEEERQRGNFPDRFSGHQFPNYSSELNVNALLLGDSALYLCASSSMGTPFGTEAFFGQGTRLTVV.